The entry that follows covers one T cell receptor (beta chain) sequence. Its specific antigen is unknown. Nothing much larger sits one base from this clone, and base qualities are not available. The sample belongs to a study of cytomegalovirus exposure and HLA in healthy donors (dated 2017 in TCRdb). Looking at the study overall: In an earlier analysis of several hundred of the donors, around 290 Gb of sequence data and 90 million to 120 million unique TCR beta sequences from about 179 million T cells were reported. An early release that covered some 630 HLA-typed donors contained approximately 300 gigabases of sequencing data and 85 million to 100 million unique TCR sequences. Of the 350 to 400 genotyped donors, about 80% fell in the genetic ancestry cluster associated with self-reported Caucasian donors. The aim of the study was to test whether cataloging public T cell receptors could identify signatures of past pathogen exposure. The study used immunosequencing to profile the T cell repertoires of several hundred subjects and linked those repertoires to cytomegalovirus serostatus. Along with the roughly 700-subject first cohort, a separate validation cohort of over a hundred different subjects was used. The study combined high-throughput TCR immunosequencing, statistical association of individual TCRs with disease status, and machine learning to predict cytomegalovirus infection status. A later analysis re-examined previously published TCR beta repertoires from roughly 650 donors and added high-resolution HLA genotyping to investigate patterns of TCR occurrence. Rather than using new phenotypic data, the later analysis identified candidate immune exposures from TCR beta sequences and from how often those sequences occurred across donors. An earlier analysis of approximately 500 of the donors applied high-throughput TCR beta sequencing to assess whether each TCR beta V gene segment acted as functional or pseudogenic. Donor age, sex, ethnicity and CMV serostatus were compiled alongside the repertoire data. Genome-wide SNP genotypes for about 65% of the 666 donors were used in a later genetic analysis, which treated that subset as a discovery cohort. All discovery cohort repertoires had been generated using a single sequencing platform. Both class I and class II loci were covered by HLA typing, at four-digit resolution. Typing coverage differed by locus: A, B, C, DRB1 and DQB1 were typed in roughly 629-630 donors, DQA1 in 522, DPA1 in 600 to 610, and DPB1 in around 490. Several DR-DQ haplotypes were treated as single units for association and clustering because of strong linkage in the cohort. Across 300 to 500 genotyped donors of the cohort, an average of about 250,000 unique TCR beta nucleotide sequences per donor were sequenced, and approximately 19% of those sequences were non-productive.

General conclusions and limits of the study: For the cohort, immune exposure information was limited to CMV serostatus. According to a later analysis, TCR association rates differed among HLA loci, with DRB1 alleles showing the most associated TCRs and HLA-C alleles showing the fewest. The study listed around 160 TCR beta chains as associated with cytomegalovirus. The 87-base-pair reads could not distinguish some IMGT-functional V segments, including TRBV6-2 and TRBV6-3, so those segments were excluded. A later genetic analysis associated a missense DCLRE1C variant with V-gene and J-gene trimming of TCR beta chains, and an independent cohort replicated the association. Compared with the 666-donor mean, donors in an Asian-associated ancestry cluster had fewer N-insertions in productive TCRs, according to a later genetic analysis. Sequencing depth was assumed to be roughly uniform across donors in the presence/absence analyses, though that assumption may not hold. Compared with equally common non-associated chains, HLA-associated TCR beta chains in a later analysis were more clonally expanded and had lower generation probabilities. Correlated functional status among segregating V segments might reflect linkage disequilibrium, but an unknown experimental factor could not be ruled out. The sequencing pipeline was judged likely to have produced a cluster of highly shared sequence variants as a technical artifact. A later analysis reported that several top co-occurrence clusters appeared linked to parvovirus B19, influenza, CMV and Epstein-Barr virus. Assigning TCR associations to individual alleles was difficult when HLA alleles, especially DR and DQ, strongly co-occurred. Cytomegalovirus status was reported to be diagnosed by the classifier with high specificity and sensitivity in both the original and validation cohorts. The authors suggested that the approach could potentially be extended to other disease states and immunological phenotypes. A later analysis associated 17,000 or so TCR beta sequences with specific HLA alleles at a false discovery rate of 0.05. Because counts were too low, seventeen rarely observed V segments, including chromosome 9 orphons, were left out of the earlier analysis of some 600 of the donors. A later analysis found that most CMV-associated TCR beta chains appeared HLA-restricted, with HLA associations seemingly driven largely by CMV exposure. This cohort had only TCR beta chains sequenced, and the lack of alpha or paired-chain data limited which features could be detected. A further reported finding was that TCR beta sequences accurately predicted the HLA-A and HLA-B alleles for most subjects in the first cohort. While some public TCRs were present in many individuals, most TCR sequences turned up only very rarely across donors. In an earlier analysis of approximately 590 of the donors, most TCR beta V segments appeared in productive rearrangements about 90% or about 30% of the time, broadly matching IMGT annotations. Because some donors lacked HLA typing at each locus, the association tests relied only on the typed subset. Three of the identified cytomegalovirus-associated TCR beta chains were confirmed in vitro to be specific for cytomegalovirus antigens.

CDR3 length: 15 amino acids, cysteine to phenylalanine. Of the read, only the CDR3 DNA is kept; its 45 bases are in frame from base 1. CDR1 and CDR2, per the germline V gene, are SGHVS and FQNEAQ. Trimming removed 6 bases from V and 2 bases from J; the gene matches leave 10 bases unexplained. Library generation was performed with the immunoSEQ multiplex PCR assay. A mixture of 60 forward primers for TCR Vbeta segments and 13 reverse primers for TCR Jbeta segments was used in the multiplex PCR. The CDR3 region of rearranged TCR beta genes was amplified from genomic DNA with a multiplex PCR assay. The amplified TCR beta libraries were sequenced on the Illumina HiSeq System as 87-base-pair reads. Per the authors' processing: Across the 600 to 700 repertoires, a later analysis counted 78 million or so unique TCR beta chains, about 10 million of which were shared by at least two donors. Raw reads were error-corrected and collapsed into unique sequences by a nearest-neighbor algorithm in which closely related sequences were merged to remove PCR and sequencing errors. CDR3 sequences were aligned to IMGT reference sequences to assign V, D and J gene segments. Each retained sequence needed at least a six-nucleotide match to both a V gene segment and a J gene segment. A rearrangement counted as productive if the CDR3 had no stop codons and remained in frame with V and J, and every other rearrangement counted as non-productive. CDR3 was defined by IMGT convention, running from the second conserved V-encoded cysteine to the conserved J-encoded phenylalanine. The earlier analysis of about 590 of the donors excluded sequences that lacked an unambiguous match to a single V gene segment. An earlier analysis of 550 to 650 of the donors classified V segments as functional when productive rearrangements were above 56.7% and as segregating when the standard deviation between donors was above 5%. To diagnose cytomegalovirus status from the catalog of TCR beta chain sequences, a statistical classification framework was built. In a later analysis, TCR nucleotide sequences were compared against IMGT/GENE-DB human TR gene sequences so that V and J genes could be assigned. The TCRdist pipeline was used in a later analysis to assign CDR3 sequences and most-parsimonious VDJ recombination scenarios. In a later analysis, each TCR beta chain was defined by its CDR3 amino acid sequence together with its V-gene family, and reads lacking a unique V-gene family were excluded. In a later analysis, 450 to 600 highly shared, low-generation-probability nucleotide sequences were removed to address suspected cross-contamination and a sequencing artifact. For each public chain, a later analysis derived a clonal expansion index from normalized ranks of inferred template counts within each repertoire. In a later analysis, generation probabilities were computed using a VDJ recombination model fitted to out-of-frame rearrangements, and the results were checked against IGoR. Hypergeometric tests were used in a later analysis to score TCR-TCR, TCR-HLA and TCR-CMV co-occurrence, with a repertoire-size bias correction applied to the TCR pairs. To estimate false discovery rates, a later analysis permuted the HLA or CMV assignments 20 times. A later analysis grouped co-occurring TCRs with DBSCAN, adding TCRdist sequence similarity when clustering within HLA-allele-positive subsets. For co-occurrence clustering, repertoires with fewer than 30,000 or more than 120,000 public chains were excluded, along with about five repertoires with anomalous nucleotide sharing. Entries here come from immuneACCESS through TCRdb and include only in-frame sequences with V and J called. Some clones fail to appear in such tables; in the studies checked, an unresolved V gene covers under half of the shortfall, and the cause of the remainder is unknown. The V and J calls and the clone size are those of that table, but D and trimming were determined from the DNA. The sample table lists some 140,000 clones, around 80% of them with a count of one. The top ten clones comprise about 4.4% of the sample.

The cohort was made up of about 670 healthy bone marrow donors. At the time of sampling, all cohort members were nominally healthy, though unrecorded immune exposures were likely present. CMV serostatus was recorded as positive for about 300 and negative for about 55% of the roughly 700 cohort members, whereas no CMV serostatus was recorded for the donor in question. A peripheral blood sample was collected from each donor, and TCR beta sequencing was performed on peripheral blood mononuclear cells. Genomic DNA extraction from the blood cell samples was performed with the Qiagen DNeasy Blood Extraction Kit.

The specimen sequenced was PBMCs. The V and J segments used are TRBV7-8 and TRBJ2-7; 7 of the junction bases match TRBD1. The sequence was obtained from a man younger than 45 in good health. The sequence in DNA is TGTGCCAGCAGTTTGGACAGGACCACCACCTACGAGCAGTACTTC. Its coded protein is CASSLDRTTTYEQYF.